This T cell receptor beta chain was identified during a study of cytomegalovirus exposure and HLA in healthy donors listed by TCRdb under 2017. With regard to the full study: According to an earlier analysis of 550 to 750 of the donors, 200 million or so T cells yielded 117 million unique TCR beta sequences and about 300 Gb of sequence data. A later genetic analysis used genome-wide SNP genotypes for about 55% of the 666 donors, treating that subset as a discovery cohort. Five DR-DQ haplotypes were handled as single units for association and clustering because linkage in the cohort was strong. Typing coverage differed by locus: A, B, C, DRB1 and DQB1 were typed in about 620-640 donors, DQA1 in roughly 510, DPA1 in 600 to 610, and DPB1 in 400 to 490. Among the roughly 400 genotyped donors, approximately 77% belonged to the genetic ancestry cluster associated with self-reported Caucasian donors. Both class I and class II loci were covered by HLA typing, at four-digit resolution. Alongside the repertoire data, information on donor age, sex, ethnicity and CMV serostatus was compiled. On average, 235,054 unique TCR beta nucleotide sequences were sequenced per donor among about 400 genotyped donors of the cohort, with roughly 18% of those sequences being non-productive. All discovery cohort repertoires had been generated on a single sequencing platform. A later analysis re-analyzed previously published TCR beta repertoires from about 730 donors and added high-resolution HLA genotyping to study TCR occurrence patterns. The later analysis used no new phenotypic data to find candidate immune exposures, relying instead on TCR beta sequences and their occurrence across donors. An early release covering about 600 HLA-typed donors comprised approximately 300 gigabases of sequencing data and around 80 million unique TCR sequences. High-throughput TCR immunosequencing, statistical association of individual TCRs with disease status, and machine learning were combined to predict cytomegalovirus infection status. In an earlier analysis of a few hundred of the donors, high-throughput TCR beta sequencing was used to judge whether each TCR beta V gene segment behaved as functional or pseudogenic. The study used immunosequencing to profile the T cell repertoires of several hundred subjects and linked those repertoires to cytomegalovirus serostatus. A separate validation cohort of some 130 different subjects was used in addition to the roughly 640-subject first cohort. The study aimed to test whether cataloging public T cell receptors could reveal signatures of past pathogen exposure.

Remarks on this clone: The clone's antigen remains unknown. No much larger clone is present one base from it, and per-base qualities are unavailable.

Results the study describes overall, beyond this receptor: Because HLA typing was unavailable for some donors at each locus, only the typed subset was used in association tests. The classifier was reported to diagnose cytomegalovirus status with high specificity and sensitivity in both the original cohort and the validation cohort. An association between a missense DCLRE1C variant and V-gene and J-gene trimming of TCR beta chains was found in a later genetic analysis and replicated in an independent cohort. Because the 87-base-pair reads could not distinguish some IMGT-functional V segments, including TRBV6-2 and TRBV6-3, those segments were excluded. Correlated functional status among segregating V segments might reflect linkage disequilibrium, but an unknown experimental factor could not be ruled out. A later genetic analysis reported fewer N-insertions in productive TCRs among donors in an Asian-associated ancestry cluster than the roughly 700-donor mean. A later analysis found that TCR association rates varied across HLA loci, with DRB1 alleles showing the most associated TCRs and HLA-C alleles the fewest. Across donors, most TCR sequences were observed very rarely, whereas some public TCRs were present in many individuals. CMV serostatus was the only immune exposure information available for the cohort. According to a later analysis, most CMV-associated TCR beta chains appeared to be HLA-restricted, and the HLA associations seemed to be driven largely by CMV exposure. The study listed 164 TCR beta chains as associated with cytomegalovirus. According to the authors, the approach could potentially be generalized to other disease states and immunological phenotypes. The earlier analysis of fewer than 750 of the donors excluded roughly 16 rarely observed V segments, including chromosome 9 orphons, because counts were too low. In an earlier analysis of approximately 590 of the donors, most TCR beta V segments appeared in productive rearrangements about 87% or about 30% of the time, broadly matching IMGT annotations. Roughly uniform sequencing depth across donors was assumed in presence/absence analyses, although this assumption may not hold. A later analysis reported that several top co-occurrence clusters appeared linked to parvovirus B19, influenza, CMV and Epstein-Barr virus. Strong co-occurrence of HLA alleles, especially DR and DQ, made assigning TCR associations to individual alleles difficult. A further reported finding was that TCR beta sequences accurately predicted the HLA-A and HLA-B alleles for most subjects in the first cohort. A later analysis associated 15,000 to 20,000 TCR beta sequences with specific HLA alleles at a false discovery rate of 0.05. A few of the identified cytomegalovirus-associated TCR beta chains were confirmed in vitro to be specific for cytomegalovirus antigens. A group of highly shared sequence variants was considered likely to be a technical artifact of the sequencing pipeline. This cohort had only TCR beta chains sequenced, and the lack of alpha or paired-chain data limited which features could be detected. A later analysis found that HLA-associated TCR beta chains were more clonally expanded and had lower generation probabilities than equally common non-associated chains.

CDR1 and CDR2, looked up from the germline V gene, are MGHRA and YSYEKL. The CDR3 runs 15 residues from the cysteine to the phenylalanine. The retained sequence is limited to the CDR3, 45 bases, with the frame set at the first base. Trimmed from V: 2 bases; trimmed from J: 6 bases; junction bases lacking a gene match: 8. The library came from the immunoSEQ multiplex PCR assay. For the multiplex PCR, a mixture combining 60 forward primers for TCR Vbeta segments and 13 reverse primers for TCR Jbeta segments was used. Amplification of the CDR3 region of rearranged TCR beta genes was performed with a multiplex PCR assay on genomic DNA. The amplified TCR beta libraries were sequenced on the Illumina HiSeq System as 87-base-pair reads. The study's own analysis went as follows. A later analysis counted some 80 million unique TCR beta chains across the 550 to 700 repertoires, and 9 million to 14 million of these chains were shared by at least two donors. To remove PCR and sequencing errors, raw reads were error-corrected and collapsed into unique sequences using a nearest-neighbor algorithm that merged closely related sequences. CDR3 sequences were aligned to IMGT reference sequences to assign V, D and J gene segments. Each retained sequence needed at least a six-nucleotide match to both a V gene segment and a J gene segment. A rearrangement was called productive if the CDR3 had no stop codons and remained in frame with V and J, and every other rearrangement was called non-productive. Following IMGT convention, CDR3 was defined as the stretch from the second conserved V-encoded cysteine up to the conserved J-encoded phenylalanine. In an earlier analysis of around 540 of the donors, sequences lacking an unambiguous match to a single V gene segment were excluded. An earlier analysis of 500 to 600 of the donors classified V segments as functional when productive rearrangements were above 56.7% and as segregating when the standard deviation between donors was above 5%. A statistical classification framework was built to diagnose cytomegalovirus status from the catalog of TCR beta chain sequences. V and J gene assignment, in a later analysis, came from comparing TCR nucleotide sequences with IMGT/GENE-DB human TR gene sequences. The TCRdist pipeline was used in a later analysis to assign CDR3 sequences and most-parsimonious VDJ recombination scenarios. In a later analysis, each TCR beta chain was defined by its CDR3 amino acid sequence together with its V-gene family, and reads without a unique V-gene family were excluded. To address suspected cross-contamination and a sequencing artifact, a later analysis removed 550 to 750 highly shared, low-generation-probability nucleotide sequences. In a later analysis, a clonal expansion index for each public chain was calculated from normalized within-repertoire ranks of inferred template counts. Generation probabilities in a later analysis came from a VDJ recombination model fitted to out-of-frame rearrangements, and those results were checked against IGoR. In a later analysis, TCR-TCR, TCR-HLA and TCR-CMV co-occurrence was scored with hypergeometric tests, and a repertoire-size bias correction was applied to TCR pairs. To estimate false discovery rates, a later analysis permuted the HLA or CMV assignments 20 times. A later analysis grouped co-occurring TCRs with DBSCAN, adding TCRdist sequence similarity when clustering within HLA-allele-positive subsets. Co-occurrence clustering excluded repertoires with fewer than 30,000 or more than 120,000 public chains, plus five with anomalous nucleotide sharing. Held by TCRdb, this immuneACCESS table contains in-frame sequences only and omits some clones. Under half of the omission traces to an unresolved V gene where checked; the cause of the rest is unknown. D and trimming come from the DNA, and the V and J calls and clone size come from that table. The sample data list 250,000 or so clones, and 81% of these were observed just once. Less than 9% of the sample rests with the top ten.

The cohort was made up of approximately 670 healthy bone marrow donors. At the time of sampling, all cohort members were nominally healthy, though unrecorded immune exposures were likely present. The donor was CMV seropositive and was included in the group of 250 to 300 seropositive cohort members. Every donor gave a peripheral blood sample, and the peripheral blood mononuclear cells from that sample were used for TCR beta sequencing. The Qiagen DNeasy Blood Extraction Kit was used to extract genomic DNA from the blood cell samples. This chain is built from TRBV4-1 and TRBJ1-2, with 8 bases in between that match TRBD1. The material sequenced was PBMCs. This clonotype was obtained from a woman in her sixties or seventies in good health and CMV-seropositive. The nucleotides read TGCGCCAGCAGCCAACGAGGACAGGGAGTGGATGGCTACACCTTC. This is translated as CASSQRGQGVDGYTF.